These T cell receptor beta chains were read from a single sample in a study of T cell responses to AZD1222 COVID-19 vaccine. Produced via immunoSEQ multiplex PCR; TCRdb's table is partial and in-frame only. The data hold 110,000 or so clones, with around 89% observed a single time. Source: peripheral blood, taken 28 days after the second AZD1222 dose. The origin of the receptors is an adult who received the AZD1222 COVID-19 vaccine. The CDR3 runs from the conserved cysteine through the conserved F or W. The order of the fields is V gene, clone size, CDR3 protein. Some rows mark clone size as missing; the rest say once, few, many or name a class of expanded clone.

v_call: TRBV12-5
clone_size: -
cdr3_aa: CASGLVGGMVWETQYF

v_call: TRBV15
clone_size: -
cdr3_aa: CATSRDRGDRGHEQYF

v_call: TRBV27
clone_size: -
cdr3_aa: CASSVNPNQPQHF

v_call: TRBV6-5
clone_size: -
cdr3_aa: CASSYSPGGVWEQYF

v_call: TRBV28
clone_size: -
cdr3_aa: CARKRQGDTEAFF

v_call: TRBV4-2
clone_size: -
cdr3_aa: CASSRTGLGSPYTDTQYF

v_call: TRBV28
clone_size: -
cdr3_aa: CASSSGQGNQPQHF

v_call: TRBV18
clone_size: -
cdr3_aa: CASSLQRMNTEAFF

v_call: TRBV7-2
clone_size: -
cdr3_aa: CASSSGGTSGRAGQYF

v_call: TRBV7-2
clone_size: -
cdr3_aa: CASSSQGRSSYEQYF

v_call: TRBV28
clone_size: -
cdr3_aa: CASSLTPHREETQYF

v_call: TRBV4-3
clone_size: -
cdr3_aa: CASSQDMEGLAPWETQYF

v_call: TRBV16
clone_size: -
cdr3_aa: CASSQATSGSSPQFF

v_call: TRBV11-1
clone_size: -
cdr3_aa: CASSFRAGVSSYEQYF

v_call: TRBV30
clone_size: -
cdr3_aa: CAWKGRGRETQYF

v_call: TRBV7-2
clone_size: -
cdr3_aa: CASSRGRAGSNQPQHF

v_call: TRBV6-1
clone_size: -
cdr3_aa: CASSDRNRGQNTEAFF

v_call: TRBV5-1
clone_size: -
cdr3_aa: CASSLPSGVQETQYF

v_call: TRBV5-1
clone_size: -
cdr3_aa: CASSWGRGGSNQPQHF

v_call: TRBV6-4
clone_size: few
cdr3_aa: CASSDSQGRDTGELFF

v_call: TRBV6-5
clone_size: -
cdr3_aa: CASRSREGGYGYTF

v_call: TRBV7-3
clone_size: -
cdr3_aa: CASSLSAGGNSPHEQFF

v_call: TRBV19
clone_size: -
cdr3_aa: CASSKPPGQGNGYTF

v_call: TRBV7-9
clone_size: -
cdr3_aa: CASTATGVEQYF

v_call: TRBV5-4
clone_size: -
cdr3_aa: CASSSPGQGRDEQFF

v_call: TRBV11-3
clone_size: -
cdr3_aa: CASSISWGGQETQYF

v_call: TRBV28
clone_size: once
cdr3_aa: CASSFLTQNTEAFF

v_call: TRBV27
clone_size: few
cdr3_aa: CASSAHPGELFF

v_call: TRBV27
clone_size: -
cdr3_aa: CASSLRTPRYEQYF

v_call: TRBV5-4
clone_size: -
cdr3_aa: CASSLWTGHPNTEAFF

v_call: TRBV9
clone_size: -
cdr3_aa: CASSADSRETQYF

v_call: TRBV9
clone_size: -
cdr3_aa: CASSAGLTTYEQYF

v_call: TRBV27
clone_size: -
cdr3_aa: CASSQGQGSLPRRYTF

v_call: TRBV11-2
clone_size: -
cdr3_aa: CASRPAGGDEQYF

v_call: TRBV7-8
clone_size: -
cdr3_aa: CASSFTGQSYEQYF

v_call: TRBV6-5
clone_size: -
cdr3_aa: CASSGGRVRSEKLFF

v_call: TRBV28
clone_size: -
cdr3_aa: CASSLRTGMNTEAFF

v_call: TRBV6-5
clone_size: -
cdr3_aa: CASSYRRGEQYF

v_call: TRBV10-2
clone_size: -
cdr3_aa: CATGRGHYEQYF

v_call: TRBV5-4
clone_size: -
cdr3_aa: CASSLAGRVTYEQYF

v_call: TRBV2
clone_size: few
cdr3_aa: CASSENGQGGNQPQHF

v_call: TRBV5-4
clone_size: -
cdr3_aa: CASSASSEQFF

v_call: TRBV27
clone_size: -
cdr3_aa: CASSFRDFGQPQHF